This T cell receptor (beta chain) was captured by sequencing in a study of T cells in Graves' hyperthyroidism and ophthalmopathy. Hyperthyroidism patients were newly diagnosed, had disease duration under 2 months, and were aged 18 to 65 years. Source material for PBMCs was about 11 ml fresh peripheral blood. This clonotype was counted at least ten times. There were TCR beta CDR3 regions amplified from RNA transcripts. Using the HTBI primer set, a first-round RT-PCR was run on the TCR CDR3. TCRdb itself ran the multiplex PCR reads through MiXCR, one entry per CDR3 protein. The table has about 280,000 distinct CDR3 sequences, 25% seen once. Trimming cost V 6 bases and J 5 bases; bases outside gene matches: 3. The CDR3 is 13 residues long.

This receptor was obtained from a man between 40 and 49 years old with Graves' hyperthyroidism that later progressed to Graves' ophthalmopathy. Sequences were obtained from blood. The rearrangement links TRBV12-3 or TRBV12-4 to TRBJ1-5; 8 positions agree with TRBD1. Here the CDR3 reads CASSPQGDQPQHF. The CDR3 DNA reads TGTGCCAGCAGCCCACAGGGGGATCAGCCCCAGCATTTT.